The 30 T cell receptor beta chains given below trace back to one sample, sequenced in a study of brain metastases from non-small cell lung cancer. The protocol was immunoSEQ multiplex PCR, while the TCRdb copy is restricted to in-frame clones and leaves out a portion. The sample yields fewer than 4,500 clones, around 87% seen once. The sequenced sample was primary lung tumor tissue. These receptors were taken from a donor older than 35 with non-small cell lung cancer.

This chain connects TRBV30 to TRBJ2-3; TRBD2 matches 7 bases. CDR1 is GTSNPN, CDR2 SVGIG, per germline (reference sequence). This CDR3 contains 15 residues. J was trimmed by 2 bases and V by 8 bases; bases with no gene match: 13. The chain's CDR3 is CATMGGEGTTDTQYF. The CDR3 nucleotides read TGTGCCACCATGGGGGGGGAGGGAACCACAGATACGCAGTATTTT.

In this sample, this clone turned up once. The chain recombines TRBV30 with TRBJ1-1; no firm D call. Trimming removed 8 bases at V and 8 bases at J, with 12 bases between. CDR1 is GTSNPN and CDR2 is SVGIG in the germline V gene (reference sequence). The CDR3 extends over 10 amino acids. CDR3 nucleotide sequence: TGTGCCCAAGGACGGTTGGAAGCTTTCTTT. The encoded protein is CAQGRLEAFF.

This clone was detected only once. The chain links TRBV7-2 to TRBJ1-1, with D possibly TRBD1 on 6 matching bases. There are 14 residues in the CDR3. The germline gives CDR1 SGHTA, CDR2 FQGNSA. V shed 5 bases and J shed 4 bases, with 14 bases lying between them. The DNA of the CDR3 is TGTGCCAGCAGCATTGACAGGAGGAGCACTGAAGCTTTCTTT. Protein product: CASSIDRRSTEAFF.

The chain uses TRBV4-3 and TRBJ1-6; no clear D. CDR3 size: 15 residues. Germline V lookup: CDR1 LGHNA, CDR2 YSLEER. V lost 0 bases and J 10 bases, leaving 13 bases between the germline ends. The CDR3 DNA reads TGCGCCAGCAGCCAAGATGAAAGGAAGGACTCACCCCTCCACTTT. Translated: CASSQDERKDSPLHF.

The chain combines TRBV7-2 with TRBJ2-7; D possibly uses TRBD1 or TRBD2 (5 bases each). Trimming shortened V by 4 bases and J by 7 bases, and 14 bases separated the two germline ends. This CDR3 is 13 amino acids long. In germline, CDR1 is SGHTA, CDR2 FQGNSA. The CDR3 nucleotides are TGTGCCAGCAGCTCGGGACCTCAAAGGGAGCAGTACTTC. Its protein is CASSSGPQREQYF.

V is TRBV19 and J is TRBJ2-1; 8 bases map to TRBD2. Unmatched junction bases numbered 14, after V lost 7 bases and J lost 9 bases. The CDR3 consists of 15 residues. Germline-derived CDR1 and CDR2 are LNHDA and SQIVND (reference sequence). Here the CDR3 DNA reads TGTGCCAGTACCAACACTGGGCGGGGGGCCGGTGAGCAGTTCTTC. Protein product: CASTNTGRGAGEQFF.

This chain connects TRBV27 to TRBJ2-3; possibly TRBD2 for D (6 bases). Looked up from germline, CDR1 is MNHEY and CDR2 is SMNVEV (reference sequence). V was shortened by 7 bases and J by 2 bases, with 16 bases between the two germline ends. The CDR3 extends over 15 amino acids. The CDR3 loop reads CASKGTRRDTDTQYF. Here the CDR3 DNA reads TGTGCCAGCAAGGGAACTCGGAGGGACACAGATACGCAGTATTTT.

The chain couples TRBV28 to TRBJ1-1; tentative D call: TRBD1 (6 bases). The V gene lost 2 bases and the J gene lost 4 bases, with 14 bases spanning the gap. Germline CDR1 MDHEN, CDR2 SYDVKM. CDR3 length: 15 residues. The CDR3 loop is CASSLTGGRGTEAFF. The CDR3 DNA reads as TGTGCCAGCAGTTTAACGGGGGGCCGGGGCACTGAAGCTTTCTTT. Combining the CDR3 with reference TRBV28 and TRBJ1-1 gives the whole variable domain DVKVTQSSRYLVKRTGEKVFLECVQDMDHENMFWYRQDPGLGLRLIYFSYDVKMKEKGDIPEGYSVSREKKERFSLILESASTNQTSMYLCASSLTGGRGTEAFFGQGTRLTVV.

This rearrangement joins TRBV7-3 to TRBJ2-3; no definite D call. V lost 4 bases and J lost 2, with 4 bases in between. CDR3 length equals 12 residues. Germline CDR1 and CDR2: SGHTA and FQGTGA. The CDR3 sequence is CASSSITDTQYF. CDR3 DNA: TGTGCCAGCAGCTCTATCACAGATACGCAGTATTTT.

The rearrangement joins TRBV13 to TRBJ2-5, with 9 bases fitting TRBD1. Unmatched junction bases numbered 3, after V lost 6 bases and J lost 1 base. Germline CDR1 reads PRHDT; CDR2 reads FYEKMQ (reference sequence). CDR3 length: 14 amino acids. This CDR3 is CASSQQGAQETQYF. As DNA, the CDR3 is TGTGCCAGCAGTCAACAGGGGGCCCAAGAGACCCAGTACTTC.

The chain joins TRBV18 to TRBJ1-4, with 8 bases lining up with TRBD1. In germline, CDR1 is KGHSH, CDR2 LQKENI. Trimming removed 9 bases from V and 8 bases from J; junction bases left unmatched: 8. The CDR3 runs to 13 residues. The CDR3, as DNA: TGTGCCAGTTCATCGAGACAGGGGGAAAAACTGTTTTTT. It yields the protein CASSSRQGEKLFF.

This clone appeared a single time. The chain is built from TRBV27 and TRBJ1-4, with a weak D call TRBD1 (6 bases). From germline, CDR1 is MNHEY and CDR2 SMNVEV (reference sequence). CDR3 length: 14 residues. V lost 4 bases and J lost 7, with 13 bases in between. The CDR3 here is CASSSRGQPEKLFF. The DNA for the CDR3 is TGTGCCAGCAGTTCCAGGGGACAACCTGAAAAACTGTTTTTT.

The gene calls are TRBV10-2 and TRBJ2-1; no clear D gene. Between the trimmed V and J ends, which lost 4 bases and 6 bases, there was a span of 7 bases. Germline V gene data show CDR1 as WSHSY and CDR2 as SAAADI. The CDR3 covers 12 residues. The CDR3 loop is CASSGVGNEQFF. The CDR3 bases are TGCGCCAGCAGTGGGGTCGGCAATGAGCAGTTCTTC.

The rearrangement links TRBV6-5 to TRBJ2-7, with 11 bases identical to TRBD2. V gave up 5 bases and J gave up 4 bases; unmatched junction bases: 7. Germline V lookup: CDR1 MNHEY, CDR2 SVGAGI. This CDR3 contains 15 residues. The CDR3 coding sequence is TGTGCCAGCAGTACCTCCACTAGCGGGAGTTACGAGCAGTACTTC. It is translated as CASSTSTSGSYEQYF.

The chain recombines TRBV7-2 with TRBJ2-1; D is ambiguous. Germline-derived CDR1 and CDR2 are SGHTA and FQGNSA. The CDR3 loop spans 15 amino acids. Trimming took off 4 bases at V and 0 bases at J, with 10 bases between the two ends. CDR3 DNA sequence: TGTGCCAGCAGCTCAGACTCCTCCTCCTACAATGAGCAGTTCTTC. It is translated as CASSSDSSSYNEQFF.

This clone was seen a single time. The chain is built from TRBV6-2 or TRBV6-3 and TRBJ1-5; 8 nucleotides match TRBD1. The germline V gene has CDR1 MNHEY and CDR2 SVGEGT. V gave up 5 bases and J gave up 5 bases; unmatched junction bases: 8. The CDR3 covers 15 residues. CDR3 DNA: TGTGCCAGCAGTGACCCCGGGACAGGTTATCAGCCCCAGCATTTT. This sequence encodes CASSDPGTGYQPQHF.

The chain uses TRBV11-3 and TRBJ2-1, with unresolved D. The CDR3 has 13 amino acids. Germline V gene lookup returns CDR1 SGHNT and CDR2 YENEEA. Trimming removed 5 bases from V and 12 bases from J, with 17 bases in between. The CDR3 DNA reads TGTGCCAGCAGCGCGGACCCCTTGAAAGGGCAGTTCTTC. Its translation is CASSADPLKGQFF.

V usage is TRBV12-3 or TRBV12-4 and J usage is TRBJ1-1; D is ambiguous. V dropped 5 bases and J dropped 3 bases, with 7 bases sitting between them. The CDR3 extends over 12 amino acids. The CDR3 sequence is CASSGLDTEAFF. The DNA of the CDR3 is TGTGCCAGCAGTGGCCTAGACACTGAAGCTTTCTTT.

V is TRBV7-2 and J is TRBJ1-6; possibly TRBD1 for D (5 bases). Germline CDR1 and CDR2: SGHTA and FQGNSA. The ends were cut back, 0 bases at V and 10 bases at J, with 16 bases in the middle. CDR3 length equals 16 residues. The CDR3 DNA follows: TGTGCCAGCAGCTTAGCTGCCACAGGCTCCATCTCACCCCTCCACTTT. It codes for CASSLAATGSISPLHF.

The chain links TRBV16 to TRBJ1-5; maybe TRBD1 (6 bases). There are 13 residues in the CDR3. Germline V gene data show CDR1 as KGHSY and CDR2 as FQNENV. V dropped 4 bases and J dropped 6 bases, with 10 bases sitting between them. The DNA for the CDR3 is TGTGCCAGCAGCCTGACAGGCCGTCAGCCCCAGCATTTT. Translated: CASSLTGRQPQHF.

This clone occurred a few times. The rearrangement joins TRBV9 to TRBJ1-2; no definite D call. The germline V and J ends were trimmed by 0 bases and 9 bases, with 15 bases remaining between them. The CDR3 contains 14 residues. The germline V gene has CDR1 SGDLS and CDR2 YYNGEE. The chain's CDR3 is CASSVGQEVGRYTF. The CDR3 coding sequence is TGTGCCAGCAGCGTAGGCCAGGAGGTCGGGCGCTACACCTTC.

V usage is TRBV24-1 and J usage is TRBJ2-3; D is possibly TRBD1 (6 bases). Germline lookup yields CDR1 KGHDR and CDR2 SFDVKD. The CDR3 is 14 amino acids. The V gene lost 7 bases and the J gene lost 2 bases, with 12 bases spanning the gap. CDR3 in DNA: TGTGCCACCAGCACCAGGGGTAACACAGATACGCAGTATTTT. This encodes CATSTRGNTDTQYF.

This sequence joins TRBV29-1 and TRBJ2-1; possible D gene TRBD2, 6 bases. Germline-derived CDR1 and CDR2 are SQVTM and ANQGSEA. The V and J ends lost 1 base and 4 bases respectively, with 11 bases between them. The CDR3 sequence is 14 residues long. CDR3 loop: CSVEAGDSYNEQFF. Written as DNA, the CDR3 is TGCAGCGTTGAAGCGGGAGATAGTTACAATGAGCAGTTCTTC.

CDR3 sequence reads: CASSRTGGSYEQYF. As DNA, the CDR3 is TGTGCCAGCAGCCGGACAGGGGGCTCCTACGAGCAGTACTTC. This chain joins TRBV28 and TRBJ2-7, with 10 nucleotides matching TRBD1. V was pared by 6 bases and J by 0 bases, with 2 bases of the junction left unmatched. Looked up from germline, CDR1 is MDHEN and CDR2 is SYDVKM. The CDR3 covers 14 residues.

The chain combines TRBV19 with TRBJ2-1; no reliable D call. This CDR3 region has 14 residues. V lost 5 bases, J lost 4 bases, and 12 bases lay in between. In germline, CDR1 is LNHDA, CDR2 SQIVND (reference sequence). The CDR3 spells CASSPSAQYNEQFF. DNA for the CDR3: TGTGCCAGTAGTCCCTCTGCCCAATACAATGAGCAGTTCTTC.

Details on this clone: A clone one base away is much larger, so this may be a read error. The chain carries TRBV10-3 and TRBJ2-7; 13 nucleotides agree with TRBD2. J gave up 2 bases and V 10 bases, and 5 bases lay outside the gene matches. Germline V gene data show CDR1 as ENHRY and CDR2 as SYGVKD. CDR3 length: 14 residues. The CDR3 DNA is TGTGCCACTTGGACTAGCGGGAGTACCTACGAGCAGTACTTC. Its protein product is CATWTSGSTYEQYF.

The V and J genes are TRBV7-8 and TRBJ2-1; 8 bases match TRBD2. CDR3 size: 15 residues. The V and J ends lost 5 bases and 0 bases, in that order; junction bases with no gene match: 3. Germline loops: CDR1 SGHVS, CDR2 FQNEAQ. The CDR3 loop reads CASSKRESSYNEQFF. The CDR3 region has the DNA TGTGCCAGCAGCAAGCGGGAGTCCTCCTACAATGAGCAGTTCTTC.

This rearrangement joins TRBV5-1 to TRBJ1-6; D is unclear. Germline CDR1 reads SGHRS; CDR2 reads YFSETQ. Trimming left V 1 base short and J 0 bases short, with 11 bases between. The CDR3 extends over 17 amino acids. DNA for the CDR3: TGCGCCAGCAGCTTGCACAGTACGAGCTCCTATAATTCACCCCTCCACTTT. Encoded protein: CASSLHSTSSYNSPLHF.

This sequence joins TRBV7-2 and TRBJ2-3; D remains ambiguous. V gave up 1 base and J gave up 0 bases, with 8 bases separating them. CDR1 is SGHTA, CDR2 FQGNSA, per germline. The CDR3 is 15 amino acids. This CDR3 is CASSLGRSSTDTQYF. In DNA, the CDR3 is TGTGCCAGCAGCTTAGGACGTTCTAGCACAGATACGCAGTATTTT.

The DNA of the CDR3 is TGTGCCAGCAGCCGGACTAGCGGGAGGACAGATACGCAGTATTTT. This codes for CASSRTSGRTDTQYF. This sequence joins TRBV9 and TRBJ2-3; 14 bases match TRBD2. After removal of 4 bases from V and 3 bases from J, the junction contained 1 base not matched to a gene. Germline CDR1 reads SGDLS; CDR2 reads YYNGEE. This CDR3 is 15 amino acids long. Full variable domain (remainder filled in from reference TRBV9 and TRBJ2-3): DSGVTQTPKHLITATGQRVTLRCSPRSGDLSVYWYQQSLDQGLQFLIQYYNGEERAKGNILERFSAQQFPDLHSELNLSSLELGDSALYFCASSRTSGRTDTQYFGPGTRLTVL.